The present entry profiles one T cell receptor (beta chain) with its context. Its target is not known. The data were taken from a study of T cells in localized non-small cell lung cancer. General observations from the study: Sequencing covered just one tumor region, so heterogeneity cannot be ruled out. Within adjacent lung there appeared a median around 55 of the top 100 tumor clones. Higher T cell density in the blood was associated with longer overall survival, whereas higher adjacent-lung clonality associated with shorter survival. It was uninvolved adjacent lung that showed the highest T cell clonality, exceeding tumor.

The V and J ends lost 4 bases and 12 bases, in that order; junction bases with no gene match: 9. The germline V gene has CDR1 SGHAT and CDR2 FQNNGV. There are 14 residues in the CDR3. Here immunoSEQ multiplex PCR was the method, and the copy in TCRdb shows in-frame clones only, minus some. The repertoire has around 83,000 clones, 87% of them found once; the top ten carry more than 14%. The TCR comes from a man between 40 and 69 years old with stage I squamous cell lung carcinoma. The starting material was peripheral blood, obtained before any cancer treatment. This chain uses TRBV11-2 with TRBJ1-5; 10 bases are shared with TRBD1. The CDR3 DNA follows: TGTGCCAGCAGCTCTGGAGGGACAGGGGTACGCCAGCATTTT. It specifies CASSSGGTGVRQHF.